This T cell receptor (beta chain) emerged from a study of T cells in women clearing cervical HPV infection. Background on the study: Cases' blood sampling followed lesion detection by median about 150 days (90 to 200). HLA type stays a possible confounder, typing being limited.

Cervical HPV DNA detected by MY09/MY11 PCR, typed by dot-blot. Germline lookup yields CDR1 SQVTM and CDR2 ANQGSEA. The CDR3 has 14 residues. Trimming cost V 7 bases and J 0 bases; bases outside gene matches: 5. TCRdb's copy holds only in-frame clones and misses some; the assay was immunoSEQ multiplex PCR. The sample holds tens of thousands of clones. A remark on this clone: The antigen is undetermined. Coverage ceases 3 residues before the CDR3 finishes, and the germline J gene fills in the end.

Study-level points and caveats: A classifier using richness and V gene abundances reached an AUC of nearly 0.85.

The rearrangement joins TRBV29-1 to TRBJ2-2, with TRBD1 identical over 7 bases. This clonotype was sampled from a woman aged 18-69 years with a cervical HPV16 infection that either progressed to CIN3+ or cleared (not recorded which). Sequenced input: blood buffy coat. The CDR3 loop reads CSASGTANTGELFF. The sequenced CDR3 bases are TGCAGCGCATCCGGGACAGCGAACACCGGGGAG.